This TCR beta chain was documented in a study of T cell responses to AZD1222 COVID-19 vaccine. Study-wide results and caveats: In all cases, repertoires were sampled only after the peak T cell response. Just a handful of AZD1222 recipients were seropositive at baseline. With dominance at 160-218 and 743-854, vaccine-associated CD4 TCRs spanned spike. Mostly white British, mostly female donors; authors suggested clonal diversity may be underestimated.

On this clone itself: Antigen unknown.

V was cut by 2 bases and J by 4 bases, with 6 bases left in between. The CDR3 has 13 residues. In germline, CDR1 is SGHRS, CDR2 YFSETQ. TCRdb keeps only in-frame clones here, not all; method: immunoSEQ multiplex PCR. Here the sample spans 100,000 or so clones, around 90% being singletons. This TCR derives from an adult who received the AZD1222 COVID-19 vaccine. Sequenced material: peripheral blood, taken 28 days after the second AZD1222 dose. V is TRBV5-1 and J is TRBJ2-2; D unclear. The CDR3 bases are TGCGCCAGCAGCTTCGGACCCACCGGGGAGCTGTTTTTT. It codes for CASSFGPTGELFF.